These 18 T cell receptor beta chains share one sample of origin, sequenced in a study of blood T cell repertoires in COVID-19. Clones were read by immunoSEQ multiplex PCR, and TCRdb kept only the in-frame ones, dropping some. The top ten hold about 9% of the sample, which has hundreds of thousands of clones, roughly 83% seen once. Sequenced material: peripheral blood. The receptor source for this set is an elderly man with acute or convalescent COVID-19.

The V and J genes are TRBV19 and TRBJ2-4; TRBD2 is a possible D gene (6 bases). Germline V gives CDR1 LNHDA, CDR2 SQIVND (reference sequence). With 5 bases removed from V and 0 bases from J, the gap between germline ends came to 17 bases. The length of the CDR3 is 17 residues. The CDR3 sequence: CASSPRRTNLAKNIQYF. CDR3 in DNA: TGTGCCAGTAGTCCCCGACGGACTAACCTAGCCAAAAACATTCAGTACTTC.

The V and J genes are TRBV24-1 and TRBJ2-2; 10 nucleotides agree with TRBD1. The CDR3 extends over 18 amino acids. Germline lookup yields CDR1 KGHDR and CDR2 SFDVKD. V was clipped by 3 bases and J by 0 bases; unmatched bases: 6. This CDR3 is CATSDKDRGKANTGELFF. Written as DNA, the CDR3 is TGTGCCACCAGTGATAAGGACAGGGGGAAGGCGAACACCGGGGAGCTGTTTTTT.

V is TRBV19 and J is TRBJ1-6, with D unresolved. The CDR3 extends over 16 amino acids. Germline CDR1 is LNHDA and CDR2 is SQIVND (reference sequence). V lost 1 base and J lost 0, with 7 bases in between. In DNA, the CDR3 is TGTGCCAGTAGTATAGCCGGTAGCTCCTATAATTCACCCCTCCACTTT. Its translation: CASSIAGSSYNSPLHF. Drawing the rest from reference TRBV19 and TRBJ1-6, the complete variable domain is DGGITQSPKYLFRKEGQNVTLSCEQNLNHDAMYWYRQDPGQGLRLIYYSQIVNDFQKGDIAEGYSVSREKKESFPLTVTSAQKNPTAFYLCASSIAGSSYNSPLHFGNGTRLTVT.

The CDR3 region has the DNA TGTGCCAGTAGTGTCATAGGACAGGACAATTCACCCCTCCACTTT. Its translation is CASSVIGQDNSPLHF. V usage is TRBV19 and J usage is TRBJ1-6; 7 bases line up with TRBD1. V gave up 5 bases and J gave up 7 bases; unmatched junction bases: 8. The CDR3 is made up of 15 amino acids. Per the germline V gene, CDR1 is LNHDA and CDR2 is SQIVND (reference sequence).

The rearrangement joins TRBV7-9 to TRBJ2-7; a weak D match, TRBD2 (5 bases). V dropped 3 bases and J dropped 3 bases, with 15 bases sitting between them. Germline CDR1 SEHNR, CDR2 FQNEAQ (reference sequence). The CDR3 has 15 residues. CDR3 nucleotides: TGTGCCAGCAGCTTCAAAGAAGAACTAGACTACGAGCAGTACTTC. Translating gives CASSFKEELDYEQYF.

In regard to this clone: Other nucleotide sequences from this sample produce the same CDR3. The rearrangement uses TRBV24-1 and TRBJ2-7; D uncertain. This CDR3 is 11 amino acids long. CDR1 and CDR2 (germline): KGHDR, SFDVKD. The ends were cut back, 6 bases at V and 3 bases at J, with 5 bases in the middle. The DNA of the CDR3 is TGTGCCACCAGTCGAGGCTACGAGCAGTACTTC. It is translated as CATSRGYEQYF.

CDR3 loop: CASSAYSGGRAKNIQYF. The CDR3 bases are TGTGCCAGCAGTGCCTATTCTGGGGGCAGAGCCAAAAACATTCAGTACTTC. The V and J genes are TRBV25-1 and TRBJ2-4, with a weak D call TRBD1 (6 bases). Germline V gene data show CDR1 as MGHDK and CDR2 as SYGVNS. V was shortened by 4 bases and J by 0 bases, with 16 bases between the two germline ends. The CDR3 has 17 residues.

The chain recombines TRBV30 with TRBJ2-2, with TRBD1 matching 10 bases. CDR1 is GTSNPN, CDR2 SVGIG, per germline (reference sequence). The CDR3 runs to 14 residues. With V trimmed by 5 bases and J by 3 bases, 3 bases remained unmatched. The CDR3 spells CAWGTGVYTGELFF. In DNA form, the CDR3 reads TGTGCCTGGGGGACAGGGGTATACACCGGGGAGCTGTTTTTT.

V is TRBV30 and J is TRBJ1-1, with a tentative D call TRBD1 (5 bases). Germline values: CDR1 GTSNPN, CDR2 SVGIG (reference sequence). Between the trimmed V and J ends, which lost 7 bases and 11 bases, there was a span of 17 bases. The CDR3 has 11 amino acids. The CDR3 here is CAFEGDSAAFF. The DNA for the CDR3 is TGTGCCTTTGAAGGGGACTCGGCGGCTTTCTTT.

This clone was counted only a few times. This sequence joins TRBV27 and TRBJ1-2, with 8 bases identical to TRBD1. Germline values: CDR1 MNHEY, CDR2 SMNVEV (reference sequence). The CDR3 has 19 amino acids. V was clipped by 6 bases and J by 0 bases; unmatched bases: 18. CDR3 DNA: TGTGCCAGCAGCTCCGGATTAGGGGGACAGGTCTCCTCTAACTATGGCTACACCTTC. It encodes CASSSGLGGQVSSNYGYTF.

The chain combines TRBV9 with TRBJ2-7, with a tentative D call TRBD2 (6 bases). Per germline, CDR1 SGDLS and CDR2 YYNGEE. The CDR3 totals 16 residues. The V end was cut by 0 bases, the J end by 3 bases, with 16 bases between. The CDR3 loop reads CASSVAPHGGNYEQYF. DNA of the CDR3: TGTGCCAGCAGCGTAGCTCCACACGGGGGTAACTACGAGCAGTACTTC.

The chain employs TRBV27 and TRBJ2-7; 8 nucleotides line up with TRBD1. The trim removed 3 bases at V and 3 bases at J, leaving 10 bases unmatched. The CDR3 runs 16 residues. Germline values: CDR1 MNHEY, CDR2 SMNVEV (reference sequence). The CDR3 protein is CASSFYPGTGNYEQYF. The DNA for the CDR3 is TGTGCCAGCAGTTTCTACCCCGGGACAGGAAACTACGAGCAGTACTTC.

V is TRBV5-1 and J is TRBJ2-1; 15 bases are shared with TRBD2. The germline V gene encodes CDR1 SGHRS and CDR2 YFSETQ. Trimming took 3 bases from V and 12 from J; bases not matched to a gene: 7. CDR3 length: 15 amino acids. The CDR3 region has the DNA TGCGCCAGCAGCTCGGGACTAGCGGGAGGAGTACGGCAGTTCTTC. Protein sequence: CASSSGLAGGVRQFF. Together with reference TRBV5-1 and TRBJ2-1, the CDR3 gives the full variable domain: KAGVTQTPRYLIKTRGQQVTLSCSPISGHRSVSWYQQTPGQGLQFLFEYFSETQRNKGNFPGRFSGRQFSNSRSEMNVSTLELGDSALYLCASSSGLAGGVRQFFGPGTRLTVL.

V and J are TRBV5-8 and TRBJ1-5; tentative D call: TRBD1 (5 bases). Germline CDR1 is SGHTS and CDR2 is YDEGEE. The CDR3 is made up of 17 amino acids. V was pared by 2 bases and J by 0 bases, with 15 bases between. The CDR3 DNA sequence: TGTGCCAGCAGCTTTCTTCTCGGCAGGGTTAGCAATCAGCCCCAGCATTTT. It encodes CASSFLLGRVSNQPQHF.

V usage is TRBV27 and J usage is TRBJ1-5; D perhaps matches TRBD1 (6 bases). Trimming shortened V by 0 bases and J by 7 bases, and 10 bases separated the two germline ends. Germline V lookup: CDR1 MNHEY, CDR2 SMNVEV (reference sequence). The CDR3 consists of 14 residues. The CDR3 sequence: CASSLSGAGQPQHF. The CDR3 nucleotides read TGTGCCAGCAGTTTATCGGGGGCAGGGCAGCCCCAGCATTTT.

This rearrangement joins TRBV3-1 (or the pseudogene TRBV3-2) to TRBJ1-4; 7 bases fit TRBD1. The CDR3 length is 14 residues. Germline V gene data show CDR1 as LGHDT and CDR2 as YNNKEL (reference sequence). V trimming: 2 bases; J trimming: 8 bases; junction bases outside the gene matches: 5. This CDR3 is CASSQTGAGEKLFF. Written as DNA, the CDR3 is TGTGCCAGCAGCCAAACAGGGGCTGGCGAAAAACTGTTTTTT.

CDR3 coding DNA: TGTGCCAGCAGCGCTGGACAGGGGTTCTCCTACGAGCAGTACTTC. Translation gives CASSAGQGFSYEQYF. This chain joins TRBV9 and TRBJ2-7, with 9 bases lining up with TRBD1. The CDR3 extends over 15 amino acids. V shed 3 bases and J 0 bases; nucleotides not matched to a gene: 4. CDR1 SGDLS and CDR2 YYNGEE come from the germline V gene.

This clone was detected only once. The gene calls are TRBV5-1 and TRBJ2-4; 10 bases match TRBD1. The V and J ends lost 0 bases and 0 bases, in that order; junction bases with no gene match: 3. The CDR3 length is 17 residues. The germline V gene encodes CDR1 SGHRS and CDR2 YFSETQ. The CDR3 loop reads CASSLATGGRAKNIQYF. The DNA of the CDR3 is TGCGCCAGCAGCTTGGCGACAGGGGGCCGAGCCAAAAACATTCAGTACTTC.